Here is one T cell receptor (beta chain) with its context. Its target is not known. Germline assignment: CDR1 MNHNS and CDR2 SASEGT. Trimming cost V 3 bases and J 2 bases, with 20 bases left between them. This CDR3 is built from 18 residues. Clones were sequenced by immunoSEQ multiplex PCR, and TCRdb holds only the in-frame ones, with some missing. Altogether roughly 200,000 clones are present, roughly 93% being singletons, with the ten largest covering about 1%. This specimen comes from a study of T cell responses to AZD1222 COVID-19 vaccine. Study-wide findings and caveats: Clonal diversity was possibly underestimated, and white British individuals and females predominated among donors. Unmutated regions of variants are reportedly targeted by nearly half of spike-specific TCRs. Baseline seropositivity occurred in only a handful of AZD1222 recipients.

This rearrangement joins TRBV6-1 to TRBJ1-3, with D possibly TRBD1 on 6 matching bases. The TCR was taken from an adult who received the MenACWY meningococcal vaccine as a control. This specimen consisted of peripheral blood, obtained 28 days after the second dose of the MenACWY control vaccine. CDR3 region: CASSEDRLAATTGNTIYF. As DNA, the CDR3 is TGTGCCAGCAGTGAGGACAGATTAGCCGCGACAACTGGAAACACCATATATTTT.